This TCR beta chain was recovered during a study of cytomegalovirus exposure and HLA in healthy donors (dated 2017 in TCRdb). Context from the whole study: An earlier analysis of some 600 of the donors reported 250 to 300 Gb of sequence data and 95 million to 130 million unique TCR beta sequences obtained from about 200 million T cells. To study patterns of TCR occurrence, a later analysis re-analyzed previously published TCR beta repertoires from more than 550 donors and added high-resolution HLA genotyping. Of the 350 to 400 genotyped donors, 65% to 90% fell in the genetic ancestry cluster associated with self-reported Caucasian donors. Every discovery cohort repertoire had been produced on one sequencing platform. Typing coverage varied by locus: roughly 629-630 donors for A, B, C, DRB1 and DQB1; 500 to 550 for DQA1; about 570 for DPA1; about 450 for DPB1. Donor age, sex, ethnicity and CMV serostatus were compiled together with the repertoire data. The study aimed to test whether cataloging public T cell receptors could reveal signatures of past pathogen exposure. Using immunosequencing, the study profiled T cell repertoires from around 680 subjects and related those repertoires to cytomegalovirus serostatus. Rather than drawing on any new phenotypic data, the later analysis identified candidate immune exposures from TCR beta sequences and the way those sequences occurred across donors. Around 330 gigabases of sequencing data and 70 million to 100 million unique TCR sequences made up an early release that covered 500 to 650 HLA-typed donors. About five DR-DQ haplotypes were treated as single units for association and clustering because of strong linkage in the cohort. HLA typing included class I and class II loci at four-digit resolution. Besides the first cohort of 666 subjects, a separate validation cohort made up of 120 different subjects was used. To predict cytomegalovirus infection status, the study combined high-throughput TCR immunosequencing, statistical association of individual TCRs with disease status, and machine learning. An earlier analysis of 500 to 650 of the donors applied high-throughput TCR beta sequencing to assess whether each TCR beta V gene segment acted as functional or pseudogenic. Across some 400 genotyped donors of the cohort, an average of approximately 220,000 unique TCR beta nucleotide sequences per donor were sequenced, and roughly a sixth of those sequences were non-productive. A later genetic analysis took genome-wide SNP genotypes for about 55% of the 666 donors and used that subset as a discovery cohort. What the work shows at the level of the full study, not this receptor alone: At a false discovery rate of 0.05, a later analysis linked 16,951 TCR beta sequences to specific HLA alleles. According to a later analysis, TCR association rates differed among HLA loci, with DRB1 alleles showing the most associated TCRs and HLA-C alleles showing the fewest. Roughly 17 rarely observed V segments, including chromosome 9 orphons, were excluded from the earlier analysis of several hundred of the donors because counts were too low. In a later genetic analysis, a missense DCLRE1C variant was associated with V-gene and J-gene trimming of TCR beta chains, and the association was replicated in an independent cohort. The classifier was reported to diagnose cytomegalovirus status with high specificity and sensitivity in both the original cohort and the validation cohort. In a later analysis, several top co-occurrence clusters were reported to appear linked to parvovirus B19, influenza, CMV and Epstein-Barr virus. Because some donors lacked HLA typing at each locus, the association tests relied only on the typed subset. For the cohort, immune exposure information was limited to CMV serostatus. The authors suggested that the approach could potentially be extended to other disease states and immunological phenotypes. Correlated functional status among segregating V segments might reflect linkage disequilibrium, but an unknown experimental factor could not be ruled out. Assigning TCR associations to individual alleles was difficult when HLA alleles, especially DR and DQ, strongly co-occurred. A group of highly shared sequence variants was considered likely to be a technical artifact of the sequencing pipeline. Sequencing depth was assumed to be roughly uniform across donors in the presence/absence analyses, though that assumption may not hold. Compared with the approximately 670-donor mean, donors in an Asian-associated ancestry cluster had fewer N-insertions in productive TCRs, according to a later genetic analysis. The study listed approximately 150 TCR beta chains as associated with cytomegalovirus. Some IMGT-functional V segments, including TRBV6-2 and TRBV6-3, could not be told apart with the 87-base-pair reads, so those segments were excluded. A further reported finding was that TCR beta sequences accurately predicted the HLA-A and HLA-B alleles for most subjects in the first cohort. In a later analysis, HLA-associated TCR beta chains were found to be more clonally expanded and to have lower generation probabilities than equally common non-associated chains. A later analysis found that most CMV-associated TCR beta chains appeared HLA-restricted, with HLA associations seemingly driven largely by CMV exposure. The cohort was sequenced for TCR beta chains only, and without alpha or paired-chain data the features that could be detected were limited. A few of the identified cytomegalovirus-associated TCR beta chains were confirmed in vitro to be specific for cytomegalovirus antigens. While some public TCRs were present in many individuals, most TCR sequences turned up only very rarely across donors. In an earlier analysis of approximately 590 of the donors, most TCR beta V segments appeared in productive rearrangements about 87% or about 30% of the time, broadly matching IMGT annotations.

The cohort was made up of 666 healthy bone marrow donors. At the time of sampling, all cohort members were nominally healthy, though unrecorded immune exposures were likely present. The donor was CMV seropositive and belonged to the group of around 300 seropositive cohort members. A peripheral blood sample was collected from each donor, and TCR beta sequencing was performed on peripheral blood mononuclear cells. The Qiagen DNeasy Blood Extraction Kit was used to extract genomic DNA from the blood cell samples. The germline V and J ends show losses of 3 bases and 6 bases respectively, and no gene match explains 9 bases of the junction. CDR1 and CDR2 were assigned from the germline V gene (reference sequence) as SGHNT and YYREEE. The CDR3 holds 14 amino acids from the cysteine to the phenylalanine. Just CDR3 DNA is preserved here, 42 bases in frame from base 1. The library was obtained by the immunoSEQ multiplex PCR assay. A mixture of 60 forward primers for TCR Vbeta segments and 13 reverse primers for TCR Jbeta segments was used in the multiplex PCR. Amplification of the CDR3 region of rearranged TCR beta genes was performed with a multiplex PCR assay on genomic DNA. The Illumina HiSeq System was used to sequence the amplified TCR beta libraries as 87-base-pair reads. On the study's bioinformatics: In a later analysis, roughly 80 million unique TCR beta chains were counted across the roughly 700 repertoires, and about 10 million of these chains were shared by at least two donors. To remove PCR and sequencing errors, raw reads were error-corrected and collapsed into unique sequences using a nearest-neighbor algorithm that merged closely related sequences. Alignment of CDR3 sequences to IMGT reference sequences was used to assign V, D and J gene segments. For a sequence to be retained, a match of at least six nucleotides to both a V gene segment and a J gene segment was required. A rearrangement counted as productive if the CDR3 had no stop codons and remained in frame with V and J, and every other rearrangement counted as non-productive. Following IMGT convention, CDR3 was defined as the stretch from the second conserved V-encoded cysteine to the conserved J-encoded phenylalanine. Sequences without an unambiguous match to a single V gene segment were excluded from the earlier analysis of several hundred of the donors. An earlier analysis of almost 600 of the donors classified V segments as functional when productive rearrangements were above 56.7% and as segregating when the standard deviation between donors was above 5%. A statistical classification framework was built for diagnosing cytomegalovirus status from the catalog of TCR beta chain sequences. In a later analysis, V and J genes were assigned by comparing TCR nucleotide sequences against IMGT/GENE-DB human TR gene sequences. The TCRdist pipeline was used in a later analysis to assign CDR3 sequences and most-parsimonious VDJ recombination scenarios. In a later analysis, each TCR beta chain was defined by its CDR3 amino acid sequence together with its V-gene family, and reads without a unique V-gene family were excluded. In a later analysis, approximately 640 highly shared, low-generation-probability nucleotide sequences were removed to address suspected cross-contamination and a sequencing artifact. For each public chain, a later analysis derived a clonal expansion index from normalized ranks of inferred template counts within each repertoire. In a later analysis, generation probabilities were computed using a VDJ recombination model fitted to out-of-frame rearrangements, and the results were checked against IGoR. In a later analysis, TCR-TCR, TCR-HLA and TCR-CMV co-occurrence was scored with hypergeometric tests, and a repertoire-size bias correction was applied to TCR pairs. To estimate false discovery rates, a later analysis permuted the HLA or CMV assignments 20 times. In a later analysis, co-occurring TCRs were grouped with DBSCAN, and TCRdist sequence similarity was added when clustering was performed within HLA-allele-positive subsets. For co-occurrence clustering, repertoires with fewer than 30,000 or more than 120,000 public chains were excluded, along with four or five repertoires with anomalous nucleotide sharing. In its TCRdb copy, this immuneACCESS table keeps in-frame sequences only and misses some clones. Where compared with another copy, unresolved V genes explain less than half of these, and the others have no known cause. The D gene and trimming were derived from the DNA, and the V and J assignments and clone size from that table. This sample's listing comprises more than 50,000 clones. Of the sample, 12% falls within the top ten clones.

On this clone: It has no known antigen specificity.

This receptor was obtained from a man aged 18 to 35 in good health and CMV-seropositive. The sequenced sample consisted of PBMCs. Recombination linked TRBV5-4 to TRBJ2-7, and TRBD2 aligns with 7 junction nucleotides. CDR3 protein: CASSSTSRMGEQYF. The DNA reads TGTGCCAGCAGCTCGACTAGCCGGATGGGCGAGCAGTACTTC.